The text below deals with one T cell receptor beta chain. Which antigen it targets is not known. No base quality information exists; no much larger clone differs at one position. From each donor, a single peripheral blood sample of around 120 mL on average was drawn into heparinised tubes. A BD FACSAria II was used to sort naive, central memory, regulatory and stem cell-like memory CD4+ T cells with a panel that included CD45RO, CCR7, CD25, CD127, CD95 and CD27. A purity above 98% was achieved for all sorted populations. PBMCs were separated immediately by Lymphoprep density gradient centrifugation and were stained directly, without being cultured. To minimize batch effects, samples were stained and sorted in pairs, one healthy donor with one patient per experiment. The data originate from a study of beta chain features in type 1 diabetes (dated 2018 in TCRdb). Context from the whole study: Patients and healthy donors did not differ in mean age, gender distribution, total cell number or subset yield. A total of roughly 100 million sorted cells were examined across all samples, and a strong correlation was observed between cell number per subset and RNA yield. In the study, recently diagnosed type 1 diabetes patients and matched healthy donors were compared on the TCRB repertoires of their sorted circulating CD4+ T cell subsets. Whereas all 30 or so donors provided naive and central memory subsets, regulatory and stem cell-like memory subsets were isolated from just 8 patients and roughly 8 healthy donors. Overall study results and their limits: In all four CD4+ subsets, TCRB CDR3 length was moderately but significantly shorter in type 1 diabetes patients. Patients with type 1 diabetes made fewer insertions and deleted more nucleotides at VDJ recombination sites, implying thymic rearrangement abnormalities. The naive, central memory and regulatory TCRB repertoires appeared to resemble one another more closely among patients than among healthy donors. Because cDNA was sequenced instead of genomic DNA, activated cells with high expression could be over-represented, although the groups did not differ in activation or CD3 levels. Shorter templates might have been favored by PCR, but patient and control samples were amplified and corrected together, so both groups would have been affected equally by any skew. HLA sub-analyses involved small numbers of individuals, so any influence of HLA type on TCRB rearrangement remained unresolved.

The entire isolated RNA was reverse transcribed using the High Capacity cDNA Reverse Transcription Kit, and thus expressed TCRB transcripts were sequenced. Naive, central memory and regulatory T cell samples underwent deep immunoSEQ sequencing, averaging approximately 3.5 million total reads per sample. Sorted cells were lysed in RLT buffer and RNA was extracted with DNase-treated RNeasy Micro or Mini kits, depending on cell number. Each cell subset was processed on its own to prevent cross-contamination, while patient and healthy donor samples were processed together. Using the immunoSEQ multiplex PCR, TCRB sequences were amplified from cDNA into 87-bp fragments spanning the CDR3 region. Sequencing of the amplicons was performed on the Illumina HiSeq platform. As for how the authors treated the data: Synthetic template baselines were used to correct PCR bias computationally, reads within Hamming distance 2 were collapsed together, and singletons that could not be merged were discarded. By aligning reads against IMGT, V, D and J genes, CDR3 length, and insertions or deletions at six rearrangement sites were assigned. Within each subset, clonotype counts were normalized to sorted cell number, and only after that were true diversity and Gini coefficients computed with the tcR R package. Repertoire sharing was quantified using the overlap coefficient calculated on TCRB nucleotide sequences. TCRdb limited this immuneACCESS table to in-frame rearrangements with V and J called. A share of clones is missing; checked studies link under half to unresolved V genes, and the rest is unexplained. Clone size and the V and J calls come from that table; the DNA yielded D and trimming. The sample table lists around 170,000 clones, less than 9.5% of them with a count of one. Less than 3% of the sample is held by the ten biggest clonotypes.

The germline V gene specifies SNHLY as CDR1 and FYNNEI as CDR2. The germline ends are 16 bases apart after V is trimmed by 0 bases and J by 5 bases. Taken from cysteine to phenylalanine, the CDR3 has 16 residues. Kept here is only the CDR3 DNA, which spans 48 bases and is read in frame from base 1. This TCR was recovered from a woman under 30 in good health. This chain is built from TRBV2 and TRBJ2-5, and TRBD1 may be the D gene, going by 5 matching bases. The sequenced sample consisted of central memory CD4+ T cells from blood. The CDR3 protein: CASSEAVQRGRETQYF. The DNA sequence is TGTGCCAGCAGTGAAGCGGTTCAAAGGGGCCGGGAGACCCAGTACTTC.